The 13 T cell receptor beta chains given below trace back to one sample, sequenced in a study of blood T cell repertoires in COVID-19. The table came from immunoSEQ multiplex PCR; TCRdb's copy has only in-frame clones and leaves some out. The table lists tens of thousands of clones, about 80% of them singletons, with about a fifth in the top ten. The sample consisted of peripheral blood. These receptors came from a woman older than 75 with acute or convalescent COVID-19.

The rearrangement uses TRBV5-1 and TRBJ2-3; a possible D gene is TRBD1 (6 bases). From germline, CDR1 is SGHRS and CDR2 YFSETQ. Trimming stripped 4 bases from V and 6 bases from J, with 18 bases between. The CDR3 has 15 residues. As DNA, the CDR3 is TGCGCCAGCAGCCACCTGGAAGCAGGGGAGGATACGCAGTATTTT. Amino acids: CASSHLEAGEDTQYF.

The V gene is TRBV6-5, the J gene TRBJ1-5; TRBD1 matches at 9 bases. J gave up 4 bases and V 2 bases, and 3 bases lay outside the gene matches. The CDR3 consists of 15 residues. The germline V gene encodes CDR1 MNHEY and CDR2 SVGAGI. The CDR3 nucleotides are TGTGCCAGCAGTTACGCCGGACAGGGGAATCAGCCCCAGCATTTT. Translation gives CASSYAGQGNQPQHF.

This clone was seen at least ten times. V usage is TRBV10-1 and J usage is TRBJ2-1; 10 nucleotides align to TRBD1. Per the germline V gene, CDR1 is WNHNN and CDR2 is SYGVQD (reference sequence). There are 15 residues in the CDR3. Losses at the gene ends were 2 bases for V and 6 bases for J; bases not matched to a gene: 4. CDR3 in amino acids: CASSEMGQGINEQFF. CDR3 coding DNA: TGCGCCAGCAGTGAGATGGGACAGGGGATCAATGAGCAGTTCTTC.

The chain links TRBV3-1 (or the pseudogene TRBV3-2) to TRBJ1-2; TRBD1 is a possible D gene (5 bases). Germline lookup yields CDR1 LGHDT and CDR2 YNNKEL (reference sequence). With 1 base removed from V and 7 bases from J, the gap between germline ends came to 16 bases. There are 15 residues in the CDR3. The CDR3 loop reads CASSQGWSGRGGYTF. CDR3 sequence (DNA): TGTGCCAGCAGCCAAGGATGGTCAGGAAGGGGTGGCTACACCTTC.

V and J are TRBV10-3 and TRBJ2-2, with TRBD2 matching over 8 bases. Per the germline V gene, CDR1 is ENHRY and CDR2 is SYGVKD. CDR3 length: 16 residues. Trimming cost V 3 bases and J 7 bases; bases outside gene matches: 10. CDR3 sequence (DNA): TGTGCCATCAGTGACCAAAGCGGGGGTGGGAACGGGGAGCTGTTTTTT. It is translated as CAISDQSGGGNGELFF.

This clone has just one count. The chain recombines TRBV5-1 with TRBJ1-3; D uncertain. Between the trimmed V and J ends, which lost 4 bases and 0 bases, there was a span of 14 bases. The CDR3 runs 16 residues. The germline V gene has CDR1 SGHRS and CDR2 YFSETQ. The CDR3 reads CASSPMGTPSGNTIYF. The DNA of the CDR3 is TGCGCCAGCAGCCCCATGGGCACCCCCTCTGGAAACACCATATATTTT.

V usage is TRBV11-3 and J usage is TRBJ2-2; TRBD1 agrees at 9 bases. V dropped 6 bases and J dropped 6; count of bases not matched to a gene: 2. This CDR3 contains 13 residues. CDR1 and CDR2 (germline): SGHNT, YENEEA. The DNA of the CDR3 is TGTGCCAGCAGGAGACAGGGGGCCGGGGAGCTGTTTTTT. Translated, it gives CASRRQGAGELFF. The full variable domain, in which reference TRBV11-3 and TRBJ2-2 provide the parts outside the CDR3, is EAGVVQSPRYKIIEKKQPVAFWCNPISGHNTLYWYLQNLGQGPELLIRYENEEAVDDSQLPKDRFSAERLKGVDSTLKIQPAELGDSAVYLCASRRQGAGELFFGEGSRLTVL.

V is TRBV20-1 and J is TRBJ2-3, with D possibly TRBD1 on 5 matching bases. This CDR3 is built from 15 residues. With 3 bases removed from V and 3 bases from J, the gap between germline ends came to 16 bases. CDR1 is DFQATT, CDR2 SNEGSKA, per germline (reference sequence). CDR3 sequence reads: CSASRSGKGTDTQYF. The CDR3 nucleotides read TGCAGTGCTAGTAGGTCAGGGAAGGGGACAGATACGCAGTATTTT.

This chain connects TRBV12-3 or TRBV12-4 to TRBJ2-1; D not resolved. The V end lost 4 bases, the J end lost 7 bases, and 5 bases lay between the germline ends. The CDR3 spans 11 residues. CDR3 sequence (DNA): TGTGCCAGCAGTTCCCTTAATGAGCAGTTCTTC. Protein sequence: CASSSLNEQFF.

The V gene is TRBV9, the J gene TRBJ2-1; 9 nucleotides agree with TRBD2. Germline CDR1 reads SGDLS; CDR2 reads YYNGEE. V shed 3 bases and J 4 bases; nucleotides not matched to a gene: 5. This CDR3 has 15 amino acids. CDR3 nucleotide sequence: TGTGCCAGCAGCGCAAGACTAGCGGATTACAATGAGCAGTTCTTC. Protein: CASSARLADYNEQFF. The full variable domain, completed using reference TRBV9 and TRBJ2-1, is DSGVTQTPKHLITATGQRVTLRCSPRSGDLSVYWYQQSLDQGLQFLIQYYNGEERAKGNILERFSAQQFPDLHSELNLSSLELGDSALYFCASSARLADYNEQFFGPGTRLTVL.

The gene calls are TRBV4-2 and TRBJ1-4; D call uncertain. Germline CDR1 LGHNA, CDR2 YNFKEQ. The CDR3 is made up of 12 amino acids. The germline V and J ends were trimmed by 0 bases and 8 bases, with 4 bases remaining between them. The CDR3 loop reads CASSQEQEKLFF. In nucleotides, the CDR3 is TGTGCCAGCAGCCAAGAGCAGGAAAAACTGTTTTTT.

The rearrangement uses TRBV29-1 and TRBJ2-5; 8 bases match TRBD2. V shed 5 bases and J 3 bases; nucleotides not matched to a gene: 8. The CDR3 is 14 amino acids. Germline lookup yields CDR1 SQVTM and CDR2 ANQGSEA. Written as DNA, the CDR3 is TGCAGCGTTCGGGGGACTAGTCTAAAAGAGACCCAGTACTTC. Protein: CSVRGTSLKETQYF.

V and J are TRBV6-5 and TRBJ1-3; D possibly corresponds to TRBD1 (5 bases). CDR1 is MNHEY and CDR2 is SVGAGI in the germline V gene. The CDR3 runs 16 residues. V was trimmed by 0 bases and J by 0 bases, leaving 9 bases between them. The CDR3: CASSYSLGGSGNTIYF. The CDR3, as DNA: TGTGCCAGCAGTTACTCGTTGGGGGGCTCTGGAAACACCATATATTTT.